The 18 T cell receptor beta chains below were found in one sample sequenced in a study of neurological immune-mediated disorders. In TCRdb, the 5' RACE reads were re-called with MiXCR into one record per CDR3 protein. Here the sample spans over 13,000 distinct CDR3 sequences, roughly 7% being singletons. Sequencing was carried out using CD8+ T cells from blood. The source of these receptors is a woman aged 40 to 50 in good health.

This clonotype was recorded at least ten times. This chain links TRBV7-3 with TRBJ2-5, with a tentative D call TRBD2 (6 bases). This CDR3 spans 15 amino acids. Germline loops: CDR1 SGHTA, CDR2 FQGTGA. Trimming left V 5 bases short and J 1 base short, with 14 bases between. The CDR3 reads CASSPNGGLQETQYF. CDR3 nucleotides: TGTGCCAGCAGCCCAAACGGGGGTCTCCAAGAGACCCAGTACTTC.

The gene calls are TRBV4-2 and TRBJ2-3; TRBD2 matches 7 bases. The CDR3 has 17 amino acids. The ends lost 0 bases at V and 3 bases at J; junction bases unmatched: 9. The germline CDR1 and CDR2 sequences are LGHNA and YNFKEQ. CDR3 sequence (DNA): TGTGCCAGCAGCCAAGATCCCACTAGCGCGTGGACAGATACGCAGTATTTT. Protein product: CASSQDPTSAWTDTQYF.

This clonotype has at least ten counts. V gene TRBV19 combines with J gene TRBJ1-4, with 8 bases lining up with TRBD1. J gave up 7 bases and V 5 bases, and 6 bases lay outside the gene matches. This CDR3 is built from 14 residues. Germline CDR1 and CDR2: LNHDA and SQIVND (reference sequence). The CDR3 DNA is TGTGCCAGTAGTCAAGACAGGGGAATTGAAAAACTGTTTTTT. Translated, it gives CASSQDRGIEKLFF.

This clonotype is medium-sized. V is TRBV3-1 and J is TRBJ2-1; perhaps D is TRBD1 or TRBD2 (5 bases each). Trimming pared 1 base from V and 9 bases from J, leaving 19 bases between. The CDR3 runs to 16 residues. Germline V CDR1 and CDR2: LGHDT, YNNKEL (reference sequence). The CDR3 DNA follows: TGTGCCAGCAGCCAAGTAGCGACTCAGGGACGGGCTGAGCAGTTCTTC. This encodes CASSQVATQGRAEQFF.

This clonotype was recorded many times. The V gene is TRBV6-5, the J gene TRBJ1-1; a weak D match, TRBD1 (5 bases). The CDR3 length is 13 residues. V was clipped by 3 bases and J by 6 bases, with 11 bases between them. The germline gives CDR1 MNHEY, CDR2 SVGAGI. CDR3 protein: CASSYYQGSEAFF. As DNA, the CDR3 is TGTGCCAGCAGTTATTATCAGGGTTCTGAAGCTTTCTTT.

This clonotype showed up many times. J is TRBJ2-5 and V is TRBV20-1; TRBD1 matches at 7 bases. V lost 1 base and J lost 0; bases outside the gene matches: 8. CDR3 length equals 16 residues. Germline V gene data show CDR1 as DFQATT and CDR2 as SNEGSKA (reference sequence). In nucleotides, the CDR3 is TGCAGTGCTAGAGGGGACAGAGTCTTGTACCAAGAGACCCAGTACTTC. Protein sequence: CSARGDRVLYQETQYF.

This clonotype was counted ten times or more. The V and J genes are TRBV7-9 and TRBJ2-4; perhaps TRBD2 as D (6 bases). This CDR3 spans 14 amino acids. The germline V gene encodes CDR1 SEHNR and CDR2 FQNEAQ (reference sequence). V was cut by 6 bases and J by 7 bases, with 16 bases left in between. Here the CDR3 reads CASSQDTGGNIQYF. CDR3 bases: TGTGCCAGCAGTCAAGACACTGGAGGGAACATTCAGTACTTC.

At least ten counts were recorded for this clonotype. V gene TRBV7-9 combines with J gene TRBJ1-3; D not certain. The CDR3 length is 13 residues. Germline V gene sequence: CDR1 SEHNR, CDR2 FQNEAQ (reference sequence). V was shortened by 10 bases and J by 0 bases, with 10 bases between the two germline ends. The CDR3: CAILHLSGNTIYF. The CDR3, as DNA: TGTGCCATCCTCCATCTCTCTGGAAACACCATATATTTT.

This clonotype has ten or more counts. The CDR3, as DNA: TGTGCCAGCAGTCGCCTAGCGGGAGTCGCAGATACGCAGTATTTT. Translated, it gives CASSRLAGVADTQYF. The chain couples TRBV6-5 to TRBJ2-3, with 10 nucleotides matching TRBD2. Germline values: CDR1 MNHEY, CDR2 SVGAGI. This CDR3 spans 15 amino acids. Losses at the gene ends were 5 bases for V and 4 bases for J; bases not matched to a gene: 6.

This clonotype rates as medium-sized. The chain couples TRBV20-1 to TRBJ1-5; 8 nucleotides line up with TRBD1. This CDR3 is 16 amino acids long. V dropped 1 base and J dropped 7; count of bases not matched to a gene: 12. Germline values: CDR1 DFQATT, CDR2 SNEGSKA (reference sequence). CDR3 nucleotides: TGCAGTGCTAGAGTCCTAGCCCAGGGGGCAGGACAGCCCCAGCATTTT. Its protein is CSARVLAQGAGQPQHF.

This clonotype was counted between two and nine times. The genes are TRBV12-3 or TRBV12-4 and TRBJ2-3; D not certain. V lost 6 bases and J lost 0, with 13 bases in between. The CDR3 spans 15 residues. CDR3 loop: CASSPDFYSTDTQYF. The CDR3, as DNA: TGTGCCAGCAGCCCCGACTTCTACAGCACAGATACGCAGTATTTT.

About this clonotype itself: A much larger clone differs from this one at a single base, so this may be a read error. The chain carries TRBV30 and TRBJ1-2; D is ambiguous. This CDR3 has 12 amino acids. Germline loops: CDR1 GTSNPN, CDR2 SVGIG (reference sequence). The CDR3 DNA reads TGTTCCTGGAGTGTAGGGAACTATGGCTACACCTTC. Encoded protein: CSWSVGNYGYTF. The full variable domain, its missing parts supplied by reference TRBV30 and TRBJ1-2, is SQTIHQWPATLVQPVGSPLSLECTVEGTSNPNLYWYRQAAGRGLQLLFYSVGIGQISSEVPQNLSASRPQDRQFILSSKKLLLSDSGFYLCSWSVGNYGYTFGSGTRLTVV.

The table lists this clonotype with many counts. CDR3 residues: CASSIMQSGELFF. As DNA, the CDR3 is TGTGCCAGTAGTATTATGCAGTCTGGGGAGCTGTTTTTT. The chain is built from TRBV19 and TRBJ2-2; D remains ambiguous. Germline CDR1 is LNHDA and CDR2 is SQIVND (reference sequence). This CDR3 comprises 13 residues. Trimming cost V 3 bases and J 8 bases, with 10 bases left between them. The variable domain in full, with the rest retrieved from reference TRBV19 and TRBJ2-2, is DGGITQSPKYLFRKEGQNVTLSCEQNLNHDAMYWYRQDPGQGLRLIYYSQIVNDFQKGDIAEGYSVSREKKESFPLTVTSAQKNPTAFYLCASSIMQSGELFFGEGSRLTVL.

This clonotype showed up many times. The J gene is TRBJ2-7, the V gene TRBV5-5; D is unclear. The CDR3 has 11 residues. Germline V gene sequence: CDR1 SGHKS, CDR2 YYEKEE (reference sequence). Trimming shortened V by 4 bases and J by 5 bases, and 7 bases separated the two germline ends. CDR3 coding DNA: TGTGCCAGCAGCCTCCTTGACGAGCAGTACTTC. It specifies CASSLLDEQYF.

This clonotype was seen ten or more times. V gene TRBV7-9 combines with J gene TRBJ2-7, with D possibly matching TRBD2 (6 bases). V was clipped by 5 bases and J by 7 bases, with 24 bases between them. The CDR3 consists of 16 residues. Germline V lookup: CDR1 SEHNR, CDR2 FQNEAQ (reference sequence). This CDR3 reads CASSPSRGTLFREQYF. The CDR3 DNA reads as TGTGCCAGCAGCCCTTCGCGGGGCACCCTGTTTCGGGAGCAGTACTTC.

By sample share, this clonotype is medium-sized. V and J are TRBV5-1 and TRBJ2-7, with a tentative D call TRBD2 (5 bases). This CDR3 is built from 14 residues. In germline, CDR1 is SGHRS, CDR2 YFSETQ. Trimming shortened V by 4 bases and J by 2 bases, and 13 bases separated the two germline ends. CDR3 sequence: CASSSGGQTYEQYF. The DNA of the CDR3 is TGCGCCAGCAGCAGTGGAGGTCAGACCTACGAGCAGTACTTC.

This clonotype showed up many times. The chain joins TRBV7-9 to TRBJ2-7; no reliable D call. CDR1 is SEHNR, CDR2 FQNEAQ, per germline (reference sequence). The germline V and J ends were trimmed by 1 base and 2 bases, with 9 bases remaining between them. The CDR3 covers 14 residues. CDR3 sequence reads: CASSLGSVTYEQYF. As DNA, the CDR3 is TGTGCCAGCAGCTTAGGGTCCGTAACCTACGAGCAGTACTTC.

This clonotype has a count of ten or more. The chain carries TRBV12-3 or TRBV12-4 and TRBJ1-2, with D hard to call. V lost 3 bases and J lost 6, with 5 bases in between. The CDR3 covers 11 residues. CDR3: CASSFRNGYTF. The CDR3 DNA sequence: TGTGCCAGCAGTTTCCGTAATGGCTACACCTTC.